Below, one T cell receptor (beta chain) is given with its context. No antigen is known for it. The CDR3 runs to 16 residues. J lost 6 bases, V lost 5 bases, and 6 bases had no gene match. Germline V CDR1 and CDR2: SGHTA, FQGNSA. The sample belongs to a study of cytotoxic CD8 clonotypes in ibrutinib-treated CLL. Study as a whole: The study recorded mean values of about 260,000 productive templates and tens of thousands of productive rearrangements per sample.

Target depth was 1 in 200,000 to 1 in 1 million T cells, about 10x per clonotype. The repertoire was sequenced with immunoSEQ multiplex PCR; TCRdb's copy has only in-frame clones and lacks some. This table has 20,000 to 30,000 clones, roughly 71% appearing once. Study conclusions and caveats: Higher circulating CD8+ T-cell counts strongly accompanied higher baseline clonality, above age-matched healthy donors.

The chain is built from TRBV7-2 and TRBJ2-2, with 13 bases fitting TRBD2. The sequence was collected from a human donor with chronic lymphocytic leukemia. Sequencing was performed on PBMCs, taken after 12 months of ibrutinib treatment. CDR3 loop: CASSRGLAGRAGELFF. As DNA, the CDR3 is TGTGCCAGCAGCAGGGGACTAGCGGGGAGGGCCGGGGAGCTGTTTTTT.